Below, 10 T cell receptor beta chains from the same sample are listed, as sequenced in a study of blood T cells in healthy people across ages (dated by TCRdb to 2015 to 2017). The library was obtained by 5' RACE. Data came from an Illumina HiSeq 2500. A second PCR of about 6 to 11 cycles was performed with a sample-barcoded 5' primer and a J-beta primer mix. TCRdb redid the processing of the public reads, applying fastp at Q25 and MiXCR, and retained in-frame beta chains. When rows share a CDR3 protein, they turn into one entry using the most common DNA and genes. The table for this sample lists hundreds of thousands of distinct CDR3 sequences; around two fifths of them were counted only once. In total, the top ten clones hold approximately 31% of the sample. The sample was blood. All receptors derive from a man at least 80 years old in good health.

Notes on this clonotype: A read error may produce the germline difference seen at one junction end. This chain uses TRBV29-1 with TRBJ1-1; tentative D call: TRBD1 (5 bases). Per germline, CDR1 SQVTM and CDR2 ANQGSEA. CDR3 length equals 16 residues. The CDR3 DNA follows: TGCAACGTTGAAGACCCTCCGGGACGGATGAACACTGAAGCTTTCTTT. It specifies CNVEDPPGRMNTEAFF.

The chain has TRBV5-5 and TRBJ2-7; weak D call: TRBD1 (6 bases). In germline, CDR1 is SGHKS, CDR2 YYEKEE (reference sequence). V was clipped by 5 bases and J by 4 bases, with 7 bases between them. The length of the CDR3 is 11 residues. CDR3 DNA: TGTGCCAGCAGACAGGGATACGAGCAGTACTTC. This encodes CASRQGYEQYF.

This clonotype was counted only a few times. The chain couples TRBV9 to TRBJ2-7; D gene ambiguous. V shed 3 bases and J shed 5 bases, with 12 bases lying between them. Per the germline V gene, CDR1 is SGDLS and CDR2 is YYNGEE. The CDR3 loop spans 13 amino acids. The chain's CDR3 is CASSAPPLDEQYF. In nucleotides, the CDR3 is TGTGCCAGCAGCGCTCCTCCGTTGGACGAGCAGTACTTC.

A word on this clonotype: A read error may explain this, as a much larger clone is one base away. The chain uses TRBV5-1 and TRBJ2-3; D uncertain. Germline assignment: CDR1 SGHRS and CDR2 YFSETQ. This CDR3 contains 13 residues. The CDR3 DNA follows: TGCGCCAGCGGCTTGGTCCCGACAGATACGCAGTATTTT. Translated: CASGLVPTDTQYF.

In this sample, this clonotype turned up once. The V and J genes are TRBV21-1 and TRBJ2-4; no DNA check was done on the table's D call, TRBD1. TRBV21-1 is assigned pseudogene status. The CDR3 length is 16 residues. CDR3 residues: CASTKGGTEDKNIQYF. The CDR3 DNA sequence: TGTGCCAGCACCAAAGGGGGGACAGAGGACAAAAACATTCAGTACTTC.

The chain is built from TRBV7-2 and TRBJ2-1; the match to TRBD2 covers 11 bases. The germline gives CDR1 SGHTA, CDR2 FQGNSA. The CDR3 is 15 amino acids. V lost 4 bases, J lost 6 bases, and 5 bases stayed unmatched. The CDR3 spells CASSSLAGASNEQFF. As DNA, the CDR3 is TGTGCCAGCAGCTCACTAGCGGGAGCTAGCAATGAGCAGTTCTTC.

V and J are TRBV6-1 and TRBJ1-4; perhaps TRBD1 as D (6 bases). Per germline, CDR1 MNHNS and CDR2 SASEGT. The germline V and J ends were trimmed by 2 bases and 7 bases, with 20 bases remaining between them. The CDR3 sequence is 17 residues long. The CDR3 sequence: CASSEYLVGGRSEKLFF. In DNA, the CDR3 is TGTGCCAGCAGTGAATATCTCGTTGGGGGGCGCAGTGAAAAACTGTTTTTT.

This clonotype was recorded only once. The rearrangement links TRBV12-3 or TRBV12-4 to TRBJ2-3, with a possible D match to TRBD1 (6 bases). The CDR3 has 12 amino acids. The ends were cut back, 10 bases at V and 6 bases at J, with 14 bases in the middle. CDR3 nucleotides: TGTGCCACCAGCAGGGGATCCGATACGCAGTATTTT. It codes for CATSRGSDTQYF.

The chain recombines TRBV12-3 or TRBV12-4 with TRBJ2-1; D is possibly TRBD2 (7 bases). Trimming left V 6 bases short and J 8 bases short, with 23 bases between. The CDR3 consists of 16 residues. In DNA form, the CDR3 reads TGTGCCAGCAGCGGGGAGGGGGGGTTACTAGGCCATGAGCAGTTCTTC. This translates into CASSGEGGLLGHEQFF.

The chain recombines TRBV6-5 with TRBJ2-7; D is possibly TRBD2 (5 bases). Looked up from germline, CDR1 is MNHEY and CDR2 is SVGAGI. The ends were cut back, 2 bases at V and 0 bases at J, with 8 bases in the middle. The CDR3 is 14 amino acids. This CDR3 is CASSYHTSSYEQYF. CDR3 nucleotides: TGTGCCAGCAGTTACCATACTAGCTCCTACGAGCAGTACTTC.